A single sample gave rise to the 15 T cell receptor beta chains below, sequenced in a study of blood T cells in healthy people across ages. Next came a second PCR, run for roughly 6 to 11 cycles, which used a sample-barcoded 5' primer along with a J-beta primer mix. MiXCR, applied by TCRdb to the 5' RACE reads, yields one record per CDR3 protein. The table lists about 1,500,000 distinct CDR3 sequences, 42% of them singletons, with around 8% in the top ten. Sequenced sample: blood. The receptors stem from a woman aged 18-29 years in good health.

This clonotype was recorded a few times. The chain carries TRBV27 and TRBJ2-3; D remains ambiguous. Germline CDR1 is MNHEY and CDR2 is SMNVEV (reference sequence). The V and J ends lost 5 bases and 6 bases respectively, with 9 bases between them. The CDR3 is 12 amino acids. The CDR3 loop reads CASSTNRDTQYF. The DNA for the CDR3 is TGTGCCAGCAGTACCAATAGGGATACGCAGTATTTT.

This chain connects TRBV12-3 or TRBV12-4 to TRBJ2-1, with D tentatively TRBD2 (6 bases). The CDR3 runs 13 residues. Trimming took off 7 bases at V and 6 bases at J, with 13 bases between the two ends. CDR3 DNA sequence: TGTGCCAGCAAAGGGGTAGCGGCCAATGAGCAGTTCTTC. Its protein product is CASKGVAANEQFF.

The CDR3 reads CSAAVAGASQETQYF. The CDR3 DNA reads TGCAGTGCTGCTGTTGCGGGAGCCTCCCAAGAGACCCAGTACTTC. The rearrangement links TRBV20-1 to TRBJ2-5; 7 bases fit TRBD2. The V segment lost 5 bases and the J segment 1 base; nucleotides outside the gene matches: 10. The length of the CDR3 is 15 residues. Germline loops: CDR1 DFQATT, CDR2 SNEGSKA (reference sequence).

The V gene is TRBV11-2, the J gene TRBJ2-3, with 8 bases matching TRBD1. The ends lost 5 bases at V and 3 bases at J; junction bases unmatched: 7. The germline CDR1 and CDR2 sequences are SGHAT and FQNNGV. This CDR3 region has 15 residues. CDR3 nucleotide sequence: TGTGCCAGCAGCGCCCACAGGGACAGGACAGATACGCAGTATTTT. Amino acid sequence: CASSAHRDRTDTQYF. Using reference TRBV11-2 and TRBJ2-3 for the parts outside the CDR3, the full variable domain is EAGVAQSPRYKIIEKRQSVAFWCNPISGHATLYWYQQILGQGPKLLIQFQNNGVVDDSQLPKDRFSAERLKGVDSTLKIQPAKLEDSAVYLCASSAHRDRTDTQYFGPGTRLTVL.

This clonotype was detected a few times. CDR3 in amino acids: CASSLSRGGSTEAFF. CDR3 DNA sequence: TGTGCCAGCAGCTTATCCCGGGGCGGGAGCACTGAAGCTTTCTTT. The chain employs TRBV7-9 and TRBJ1-1; the D gene is possibly TRBD1 (5 bases). V dropped 2 bases and J dropped 4 bases, with 14 bases sitting between them. The CDR3 is 15 amino acids. Per germline, CDR1 SEHNR and CDR2 FQNEAQ (reference sequence).

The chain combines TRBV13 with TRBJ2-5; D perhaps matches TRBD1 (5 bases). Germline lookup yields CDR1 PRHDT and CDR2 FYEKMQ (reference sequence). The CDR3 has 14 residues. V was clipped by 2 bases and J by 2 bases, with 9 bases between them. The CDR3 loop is CASSLPTEQETQYF. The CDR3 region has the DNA TGTGCCAGCAGCTTACCGACAGAACAAGAGACCCAGTACTTC.

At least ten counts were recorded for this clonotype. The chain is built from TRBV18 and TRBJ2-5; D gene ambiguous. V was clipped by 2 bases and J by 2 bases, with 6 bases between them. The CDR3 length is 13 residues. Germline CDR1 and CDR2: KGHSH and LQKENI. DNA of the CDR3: TGTGCCAGCTCACCAACGCAGCAAGAGACCCAGTACTTC. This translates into CASSPTQQETQYF.

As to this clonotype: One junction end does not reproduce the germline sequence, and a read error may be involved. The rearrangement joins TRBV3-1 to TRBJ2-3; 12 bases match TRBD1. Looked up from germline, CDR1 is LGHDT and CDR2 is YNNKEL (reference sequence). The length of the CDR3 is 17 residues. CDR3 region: CAGSQDLGTGGNDTQYF. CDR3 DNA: TGTGCCGGCAGCCAAGATCTGGGGACAGGGGGCAATGATACGCAGTATTTT.

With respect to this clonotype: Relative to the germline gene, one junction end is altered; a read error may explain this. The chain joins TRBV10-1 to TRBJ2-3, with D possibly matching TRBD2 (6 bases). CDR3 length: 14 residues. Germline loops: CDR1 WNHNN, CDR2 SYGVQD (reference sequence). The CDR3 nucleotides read TGCGCCAGCAGTGACGGTGGACCGGGAGATGCGCAGTATTTT. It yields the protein CASSDGGPGDAQYF.

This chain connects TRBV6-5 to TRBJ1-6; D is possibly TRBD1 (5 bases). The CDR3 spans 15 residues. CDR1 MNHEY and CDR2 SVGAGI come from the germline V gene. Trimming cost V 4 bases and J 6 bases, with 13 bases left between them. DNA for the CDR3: TGTGCCAGCAGTTTGGGGACCTCTGTTAATTCACCCCTCCACTTT. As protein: CASSLGTSVNSPLHF.

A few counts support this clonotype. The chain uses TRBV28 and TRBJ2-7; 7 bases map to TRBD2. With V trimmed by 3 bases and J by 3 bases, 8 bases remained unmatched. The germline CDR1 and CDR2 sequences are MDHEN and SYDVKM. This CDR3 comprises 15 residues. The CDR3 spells CASSLGGGGIYEQYF. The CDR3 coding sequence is TGTGCCAGCAGTTTGGGCGGGGGAGGAATCTACGAGCAGTACTTC. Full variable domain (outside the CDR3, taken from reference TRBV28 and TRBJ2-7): DVKVTQSSRYLVKRTGEKVFLECVQDMDHENMFWYRQDPGLGLRLIYFSYDVKMKEKGDIPEGYSVSREKKERFSLILESASTNQTSMYLCASSLGGGGIYEQYFGPGTRLTVT.

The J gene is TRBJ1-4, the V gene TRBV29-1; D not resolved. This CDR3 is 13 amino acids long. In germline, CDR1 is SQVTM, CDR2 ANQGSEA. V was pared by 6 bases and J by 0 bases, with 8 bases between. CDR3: CSVRRTTNEKLFF. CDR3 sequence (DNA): TGCAGCGTCCGAAGGACAACTAATGAAAAACTGTTTTTT.

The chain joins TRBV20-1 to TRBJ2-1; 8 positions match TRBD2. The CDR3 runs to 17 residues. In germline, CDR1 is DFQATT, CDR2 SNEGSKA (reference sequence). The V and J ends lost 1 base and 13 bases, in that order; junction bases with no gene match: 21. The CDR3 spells CSARGLGVTSVQETQFF. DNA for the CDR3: TGCAGTGCTAGAGGTCTAGGTGTGACTAGCGTACAAGAGACCCAGTTCTTC.

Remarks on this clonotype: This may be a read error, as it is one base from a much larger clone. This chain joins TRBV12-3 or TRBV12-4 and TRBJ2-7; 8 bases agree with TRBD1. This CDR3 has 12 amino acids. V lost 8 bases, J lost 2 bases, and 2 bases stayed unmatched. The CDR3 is CASGDRTYEQYF. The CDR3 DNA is TGTGCCAGCGGGGACAGGACCTACGAGCAGTACTTC.

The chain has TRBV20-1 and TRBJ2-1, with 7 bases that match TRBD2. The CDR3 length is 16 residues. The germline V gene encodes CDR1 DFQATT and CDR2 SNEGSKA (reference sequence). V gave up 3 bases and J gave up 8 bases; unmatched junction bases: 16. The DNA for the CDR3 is TGCAGTGCTAGCCCATACGGGGAGGGCCGGGGTGATGAGCAGTTCTTC. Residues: CSASPYGEGRGDEQFF.